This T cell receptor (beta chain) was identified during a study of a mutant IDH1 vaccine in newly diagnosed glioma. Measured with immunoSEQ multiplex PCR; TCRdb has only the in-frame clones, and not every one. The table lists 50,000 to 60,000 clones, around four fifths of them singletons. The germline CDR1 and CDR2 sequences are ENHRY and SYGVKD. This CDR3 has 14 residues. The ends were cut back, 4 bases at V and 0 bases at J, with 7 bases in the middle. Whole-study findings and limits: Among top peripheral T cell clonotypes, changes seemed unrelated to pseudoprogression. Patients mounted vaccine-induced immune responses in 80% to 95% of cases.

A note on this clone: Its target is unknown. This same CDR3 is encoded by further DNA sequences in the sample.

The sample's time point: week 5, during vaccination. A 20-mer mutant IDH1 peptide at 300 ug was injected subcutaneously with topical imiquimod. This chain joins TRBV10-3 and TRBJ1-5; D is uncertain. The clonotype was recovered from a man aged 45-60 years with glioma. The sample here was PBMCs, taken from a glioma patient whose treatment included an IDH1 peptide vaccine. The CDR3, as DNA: TGTGCCATCAGTGTTGGCAATAGCAATCAGCCCCAGCATTTT. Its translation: CAISVGNSNQPQHF.